The clone carrying this TCR beta chain was counted only a few times. What it binds is not known. The sample belongs to a study of T-cell reconstitution after alpha-beta-depleted transplantation in children. Findings and limits, study-wide: Elevated TCRbeta diversity at day 60 was traced, in some patients, to surviving recipient T cells and thymic progenitors. T-cell numbers and diversity one year post-transplant derived largely from freshly generated T cells. Reported findings indicate that, about two months after transplant, alpha-beta T cells came from several hundred expanded clones, which were derived from non-depleted graft cells.

Trimming removed 4 bases from V and 2 bases from J; junction bases left unmatched: 13. There are 18 residues in the CDR3. Germline CDR1 reads MNHEY; CDR2 reads SMNVEV (reference sequence). TCRbeta library preparation incorporated unique molecular identifiers. One entry per CDR3 protein, called by TCRdb with MiXCR from the PCR reads. Of some 290,000 distinct CDR3 sequences in the sample, around 25% were seen once. The TCR comes from a male patient under 18 who had a stem cell transplant for acute lymphoblastic leukemia, so the T cells may come from the graft donor. The input for sequencing was PBMCs, mostly from graft donor cells, taken 180 days after TCRalphabeta/CD19-depleted stem cell transplant. V is TRBV27 and J is TRBJ2-2, with TRBD2 matching over 7 bases. The CDR3 coding sequence is TGTGCCAGCAGTTCCCAGACCCCTTCTAGCGGAAACACCGGGGAGCTGTTTTTT. Translation gives CASSSQTPSSGNTGELFF.